This T cell receptor beta chain was captured in a study of blood T cells in healthy people across ages. CDR1 is MNHEY and CDR2 is SMNVEV in the germline V gene (reference sequence). CDR3 size: 15 residues. The trim removed 3 bases at V and 4 bases at J, leaving 7 bases unmatched. Next came a second PCR, run for about 6 to 12 cycles, which used a sample-barcoded 5' primer along with a J-beta primer mix. From the 5' RACE reads, TCRdb called clonotypes with MiXCR, one entry per CDR3 protein. The sample holds 1,300,000 or so distinct CDR3 sequences, around 55% seen once. In the case of this clonotype: Its target is unknown.

Study conclusions and caveats: The study found TCR beta diversity correlated strongly with naive T cell percentage.

The specimen sequenced was blood. This sequence originates from a man aged 18 to 30 in good health. This chain uses TRBV27 with TRBJ1-2; 8 bases align to TRBD1. The CDR3 DNA reads TGTGCCAGCAGTTTCGGGACAGGAGCCCTCTATGGCTACACCTTC. This encodes CASSFGTGALYGYTF.